The rows below give T cell receptor beta chains drawn from one sample of a study of shared clonotypes between healthy human individuals. Sequencing used immunoSEQ multiplex PCR; TCRdb keeps in-frame clones, though not all of them. The sample has fewer than 1.4 million clones; 78% are singletons. Sequencing was carried out using memory CD4+ T cells from PBMCs. These receptors were obtained from a young man in good health. Some clones in this sample may be carry-over from other donors' samples. Both conserved end residues are part of each CDR3. D genes are given only for firm matches. Not all rows give a size; the values are once, few, many and, for expanded clones, a class.

CDR3,DNA,D,J,V,size
CASSESSFYEQYF,TGTGCCAGCAGTGAAAGCAGTTTCTACGAGCAGTACTTC,NA,TRBJ2-7,TRBV6-1,NA
CASSIGLAGGYETQYF,TGCGCCAGCAGCATCGGACTAGCGGGAGGGTATGAGACCCAGTACTTC,TRBD2,TRBJ2-5,TRBV5-1,NA
CASSQLGPGTGNTIYF,TGCGCCAGCAGCCAGCTGGGCCCAGGGACTGGAAACACCATATATTTT,NA,TRBJ1-3,TRBV4-1,NA
CASSLSNPEQFF,TGTGCCAGCAGTTTATCCAACCCCGAGCAGTTCTTC,NA,TRBJ2-1,TRBV28,NA
CASSLKAGAPREQYF,TGTGCCAGCAGCCTAAAAGCGGGAGCCCCTCGGGAGCAGTACTTC,TRBD2,TRBJ2-5,TRBV7-9,NA
CASSLLRVGFEAFF,TGTGCCAGCAGTTTGCTTAGGGTAGGCTTTGAAGCTTTCTTT,NA,TRBJ1-1,TRBV28,NA
CASSWGDGGTDTQYF,TGTGCCAGCAGTTGGGGGGACGGTGGCACAGATACGCAGTATTTT,NA,TRBJ2-3,TRBV28,once
CASSPTGYNEQFF,TGTGCCAGCAGTCCGACAGGTTACAATGAGCAGTTCTTC,NA,TRBJ2-1,TRBV28,NA
CASSTHLRDWGLINTGELFF,TGTGCCAGCAGTACTCATCTCCGGGACTGGGGCCTCATTAACACCGGGGAGCTGTTTTTT,NA,TRBJ2-2,TRBV6-9,NA
CASSDSLAGVQPQHF,TGTGCCAGCAGTGATAGTTTGGCAGGGGTTCAGCCCCAGCATTTT,NA,TRBJ1-5,TRBV6-1,NA
CASSKKGVVRGHKIQETQYF,TGTGCCAGCAGCAAGAAGGGGGTTGTGCGGGGTCACAAGATACAAGAGACCCAGTACTTC,NA,TRBJ2-5,TRBV21-1,NA
CASSLGTSGTDTQYF,TGTGCCAGCAGCTTGGGGACTAGCGGGACAGATACGCAGTATTTT,TRBD2,TRBJ2-3,TRBV7-3,NA
CATNVRGDTQYF,TGTGCCACCAACGTCAGGGGCGATACGCAGTATTTT,NA,TRBJ2-3,TRBV6-5,NA
CSMIPGPVDTEAFF,TGCAGCATGATACCGGGCCCGGTGGACACTGAAGCTTTCTTT,NA,TRBJ1-1,TRBV29-1,NA
CASSSLPSAPNTGELFF,TGTGCCAGCAGCTCGCTCCCTAGCGCGCCGAACACCGGGGAGCTGTTTTTT,NA,TRBJ2-2,TRBV7-3,NA
CASSGPLNTGELFF,TGTGCCAGCAGCGGGCCCTTGAACACCGGGGAGCTGTTTTTT,NA,TRBJ2-2,TRBV6-5,NA
CASSELAGGDTGELFF,TGTGCCAGCAGCGAACTAGCGGGAGGGGATACCGGGGAGCTGTTTTTT,TRBD2,TRBJ2-2,TRBV9,NA
CASAQGSYEQYF,TGTGCCAGCGCTCAGGGTTCCTACGAGCAGTACTTC,NA,TRBJ2-7,TRBV28,NA